This T cell receptor (beta chain) was captured in a study of cytomegalovirus exposure and HLA in healthy donors. V lost 1 base and J lost 3, with 10 bases in between. The CDR3 sequence is 14 residues long. CDR1 is LGHNA and CDR2 is YNFKEQ in the germline V gene. A remark on this clone: Its antigen is currently unknown.

This donor's record omits CMV serostatus. PCR primers comprised 60 Vbeta and 13 Jbeta primers. Libraries were prepared by immunoSEQ multiplex PCR; TCRdb keeps only in-frame clonotypes and omits some of them. The profile shows 75,000 to 90,000 clones, under 80% of them singletons. Study-wide points: Previously analyzed data showed that most TCR beta V segments were productive at a frequency of about 90% or about 30%.

The chain couples TRBV4-2 to TRBJ2-7, with D maybe TRBD1 (5 bases). This TCR was recovered from a human donor in good health. The sequencing input was PBMCs. The CDR3 DNA reads TGTGCCAGCAGCCAAGGTGGGGCTGTCTACGAGCAGTACTTC. This codes for CASSQGGAVYEQYF.